This T cell receptor (beta chain) originates from a study of CD8 T cells in ankylosing spondylitis. From germline, CDR1 is KGHSH and CDR2 LQKENI. The CDR3 loop spans 14 amino acids. Trimming removed 2 bases from V and 3 bases from J, with 8 bases in between. This clonotype appeared a few times. TCRdb re-called the 5' RACE reads with MiXCR, one entry per CDR3 protein. There are approximately 200,000 distinct CDR3 sequences in the sample; 10% to 15% occur only once, and 8% to 13% lies in the top ten. The J gene is TRBJ1-5, the V gene TRBV18; D unclear. Sequencing was carried out using blood, either unsorted or a sorted T cell fraction (not recorded which). The sequence was obtained from a female donor with ankylosing spondylitis or in good health (not recorded which). The CDR3 region is CASSPGAINQPQHF. As DNA, the CDR3 is TGTGCCAGCTCACCAGGCGCTATCAATCAGCCCCAGCATTTT.